Below, 3 T cell receptor beta chains from the same sample are listed, as sequenced in a study of T cells in localized non-small cell lung cancer (dated by TCRdb to about 2020). The library was prepared using the immunoSEQ multiplex PCR assay. TCRdb took this table from immuneACCESS and kept in-frame rearrangements with V and J called. Such tables lack part of the clones; where checked against another copy, unresolved V genes explain under half of the gap, and the rest is unexplained. The sample table shows 26,000 or so clones, and approximately 86% are seen once. The biggest ten clones account for 13% to 15% of the sample. Sequences were derived from peripheral blood, sampled before any cancer treatment. These receptors all come from a female donor of 60 years or more with stage I lung adenocarcinoma.

V gene TRBV6-5 combines with J gene TRBJ1-3, with D possibly matching TRBD1 (5 bases). CDR1 is MNHEY and CDR2 is SVGAGI in the germline V gene. The CDR3 runs 9 residues. CDR3 in DNA: TGTGCTCGGGGGGACACCATATATTTT. It codes for CARGDTIYF.

J is TRBJ1-2 and V is TRBV21-1; TRBD1, the table's D call, lacks a check against the DNA. TRBV21-1 is described as a pseudogene. The CDR3 has 14 residues. The CDR3 here is CASSKSQGVYGYTF. DNA for the CDR3: TGTGCCAGCAGCAAATCCCAGGGTGTCTATGGCTACACCTTC.

Of note for this clone: This sample includes further DNA sequences coding for the same CDR3. The chain combines TRBV29-1 with TRBJ1-1, with D maybe TRBD1 (6 bases). This CDR3 has 14 amino acids. From germline, CDR1 is SQVTM and CDR2 ANQGSEA. With 3 bases removed from V and 3 bases from J, the gap between germline ends came to 14 bases. The CDR3 reads CSVDEGVGDTEAFF. Written as DNA, the CDR3 is TGCAGCGTTGATGAGGGGGTGGGCGACACTGAAGCTTTCTTT.